This TCR beta chain was recorded in a study of shared clonotypes between healthy human individuals (dated by TCRdb to the early 2020s). For context, the study as a whole: Three men and a couple of women, aged 18 to 49 years, made up the cohort. For each donor, CD4 naive and CD4 memory were each given three plates, CD8 naive was given two plates, and CD8 memory was given one plate. The study deeply sequenced blood TCR repertoires of about 5 healthy adults to estimate repertoire size and the extent of clonotype sharing between individuals. To increase sequencing depth and limit assay-specific biases, TCR repertoire library preparation and sequencing were carried out by different laboratories using diverse techniques. Between about 0.8 and 8.9 billion PBMCs per donor were obtained by leukapheresis. Overall study results and their limits: Larger estimated clonotype richness was generally found for naive subsets than for memory subsets. The genetic and exposure-history diversity represented was limited by the small number of donors. Sampling was restricted to blood, and TCR repertoires in tissues likely differ from the TCR repertoires found in blood. Clonotypes shared by all four sorted-subset donors showed higher generation probabilities than non-shared clonotypes. Rarefaction of sorted-subset datasets indicated incomplete sequencing despite the large sequencing depth. Sharing across a few donors was observed for approximately 5% of naive CD4, less than 4% of naive CD8, roughly 2.4% of memory CD4, and about 0.38% of memory CD8 clonotypes. Based on pairwise subsampling, the degree of clonotype sharing among donors was expected to be affected by sequencing depth.

The CDR3 sequence holds 14 residues, the cysteine and phenylalanine included. Just the 42-base CDR3 DNA is kept, in frame starting at base 1. CDR1 and CDR2 (SGHAT, FQNNGV) derive from the germline V gene. V was cut back by 5 bases and J by 2 bases, leaving a gap of 12 bases between them. Worth noting for this clone: The target of this receptor is not known. Base-call qualities are not available, and no considerably larger clone is one nucleotide away.

Donors were healthy HIV-negative adults with no recently reported acute infections or vaccinations. Only Caucasian adults living in Nashville, Tennessee, USA were represented among the donors. CD4+ T cells were enriched through magnetic negative selection, after which naive cells were positively selected on CD45RA and the remaining negative fraction served as the memory subset. After blood collection by leukapheresis, PBMCs were isolated using Ficoll-Histopaque density gradient centrifugation and then cryopreserved in the vapor phase of liquid nitrogen. Analytical flow cytometry was used to check the purity and quantity of every magnetically sorted T cell population. Genomic DNA was isolated from every sorted fraction and measured by UV absorbance on a Nanodrop 2000c. Using the deep immunoSEQ assay, multiplex PCR amplified TCR CDR3 regions from genomic DNA. Genomic DNA extracted from each cell subset was distributed evenly over all wells of several immunoSEQ 96-well plates, and each plate served as one replicate. For sorted subsets, about 200 ng genomic DNA, equal to tens of thousands of T cell genomes, was loaded into each replicate PCR. Purified libraries were quantified with a Qubit 3.0 fluorometer, sized on a Bioanalyzer 2100, and re-quantified with the KAPA Library Quantification kit. A separate single-read 150-cycle Illumina NextSeq 550 flow cell was used to sequence each immunoSEQ 96-well plate. Regarding the original processing steps: Because the immunoSEQ output included only junctional sequences and no quality scores, the filtering could not be the same as the filtering used for full-length reads. Sequences were annotated with PyIR, a Python wrapper for IgBLAST v1.9, using IMGT germline references to assign V/J genes and CDR3. Reads with weak V/J assignments (E-value above 1e-6), missing CDR3, stop codons, out-of-frame junctions, or ambiguous translated residues were removed. A V3J clonotype was defined by an identical inferred V gene, J gene, and CDR3 amino acid sequence. Percentage overlap between repertoires was calculated by dividing the number of shared unique clonotypes by the size of the smaller repertoire. RTK rarefaction, the Chao1 estimator, and Recon v2.1 estimates of unobserved clonotypes were used to assess repertoire richness. Generation probabilities were computed with OLGA for all TCRbeta clonotypes obtained by the gDNA method from a few donors. This immuneACCESS table, as held by TCRdb, lists in-frame sequences with V and J called but not all clones. Of the missing ones, under half trace to an unresolved V gene in checked studies; the others have no known cause. V, J and clone size derive from that table, while D and trimming were established from the DNA sequence. For this sample there are around 1,100,000 clones; about 80% appear just once. Clones ranked in the top ten supply about 0.89% of the sample.

Recombination joined TRBV11-2 with TRBJ1-1; the D gene cannot be named for sure. Sample: memory CD4+ T cells from PBMCs. Interpreted using the paper, the cell subset or site label stands for: CD45RA-negative fraction. The receptor comes from a man between 18 and 29 years old in good health. Some clones in this sample may be carry-over from other donors' samples. The sequenced DNA: TGTGCCAGCAGCCGCCAAAGAGGAAACACTGAAGCTTTCTTT. Its translation is CASSRQRGNTEAFF.